These T cell receptor beta chains were read from a single sample in a study of blood T cell repertoires in COVID-19. This table comes from immunoSEQ multiplex PCR, and its TCRdb copy is limited to in-frame clones, with some not included. The repertoire holds roughly 120,000 clones, with approximately 80% as singletons. The sample taken for sequencing was peripheral blood. These receptors all come from a man in his 70s with active or convalescent COVID-19. Both conserved end residues are part of each CDR3. D genes are given only for firm matches. Clone size is given for some rows only: seen once, a few or many times, or a class if the clone is expanded.

size: -
V: TRBV6-5
D: -
J: TRBJ1-1
DNA: TGTGCCAGCAGTTACTCCTGGGAGGGCACTGAAGCTTTCTTT
CDR3: CASSYSWEGTEAFF

size: -
V: TRBV25-1
D: -
J: TRBJ1-2
DNA: TGTGCCAGCAAGGAGGGTTCCGGTGCTGGCTACACCTTC
CDR3: CASKEGSGAGYTF

size: -
V: TRBV19
D: TRBD1
J: TRBJ1-2
DNA: TGTGCCAGTAGCAGGCCGGGACAGGGGGATGGCTACACCTTC
CDR3: CASSRPGQGDGYTF

size: -
V: TRBV5-1
D: TRBD1
J: TRBJ1-2
DNA: TGCGCCAGCAGCTGGGTCGTGGGGACAGGGGGTGGCTACACCTTC
CDR3: CASSWVVGTGGGYTF

size: -
V: TRBV4-2
D: TRBD1
J: TRBJ1-1
DNA: TGTGCCAGCAGCCCCGGGACAGGGGATTCGGCTTTCTTT
CDR3: CASSPGTGDSAFF

size: -
V: TRBV7-2
D: -
J: TRBJ2-1
DNA: TGTGCCAGCAGCTTAGGATCTAGATGGGAGCAGTTCTTC
CDR3: CASSLGSRWEQFF

size: -
V: TRBV6-5
D: -
J: TRBJ2-2
DNA: TGTGCCACCGACCTCGGGACTCACACCGGGGAGCTGTTTTTT
CDR3: CATDLGTHTGELFF

size: -
V: TRBV4-2
D: -
J: TRBJ1-3
DNA: TGTGCCAGCAGCCAAGATTTAGCAGGGATCTCTGGAAACACCATATATTTT
CDR3: CASSQDLAGISGNTIYF

size: -
V: TRBV19
D: -
J: TRBJ1-1
DNA: TGTGCCAGTAGTATGGGGGACATGAACACTGAAGCTTTCTTT
CDR3: CASSMGDMNTEAFF

size: -
V: TRBV3-1/TRBV3-2
D: TRBD1
J: TRBJ1-6
DNA: TGTGCCAGCAGCCCACAGGGGTTCAATTCACCCCTCCACTTT
CDR3: CASSPQGFNSPLHF

size: -
V: TRBV27
D: TRBD2
J: TRBJ2-3
DNA: TGTGCCAGCAGTTTATCGGGACTAGCGGATACGCAGTATTTT
CDR3: CASSLSGLADTQYF

size: -
V: TRBV12-3/TRBV12-4
D: -
J: TRBJ1-5
DNA: TGTGCCAGCAGTTTTAGGAGATCCCCCCAGCATTTT
CDR3: CASSFRRSPQHF

size: once
V: TRBV19
D: TRBD1
J: TRBJ1-2
DNA: TGTGCCAGTAGTCCGGGACAGGGGAGGACGAACTATGGCTACACCTTC
CDR3: CASSPGQGRTNYGYTF

size: medium-sized
V: TRBV10-3
D: TRBD1
J: TRBJ1-2
DNA: TGTGCCATCAGCCGGGACAGCAACTATGGCTACACCTTC
CDR3: CAISRDSNYGYTF

size: -
V: TRBV9
D: -
J: TRBJ2-7
DNA: TGTGCCAGCACCACCGGCAGGGACTCCTACGAGCAGTACTTC
CDR3: CASTTGRDSYEQYF

size: once
V: TRBV5-1
D: -
J: TRBJ1-2
DNA: TGCGCCAGCAGTTTCGGACAACCTGATGGCTACACCTTC
CDR3: CASSFGQPDGYTF

size: -
V: TRBV5-6
D: -
J: TRBJ2-2
DNA: TGTGCCAGCAGCTTGGTTCTCGAGGGAACCGGGGAGCTGTTTTTT
CDR3: CASSLVLEGTGELFF

size: few
V: TRBV5-6
D: TRBD1
J: TRBJ1-2
DNA: TGTGCCACCACGACAGGGGGTGATGGCTACACCTTC
CDR3: CATTTGGDGYTF

size: few
V: TRBV2
D: -
J: TRBJ1-1
DNA: TGTGCCAGCAGTGAAGCCACCAGCGCAAGAGCCTCTGAAGCTTTCTTT
CDR3: CASSEATSARASEAFF

size: -
V: TRBV6-4
D: -
J: TRBJ1-1
DNA: TGTGCCAGCAGTGAAGAGTTGAACACTGAAGCTTTCTTT
CDR3: CASSEELNTEAFF

size: -
V: TRBV28
D: -
J: TRBJ1-5
DNA: TGTGCCAGCAGCGGGGGGGCTGGCAATCAGCCCCAGCATTTT
CDR3: CASSGGAGNQPQHF

size: -
V: TRBV5-1
D: -
J: TRBJ2-1
DNA: TGCGCCAGCAGCTTGGCAGGGTTAGGTTACAATGAGCAGTTCTTC
CDR3: CASSLAGLGYNEQFF

size: -
V: TRBV12-2
D: -
J: TRBJ2-7
DNA: TGTGCAACGATTAGCGGACCTTCCTACGAGCAGTACTTC
CDR3: CATISGPSYEQYF

size: -
V: TRBV6-1
D: -
J: TRBJ1-4
DNA: TGTGCCAGCAGTGAAACGCGAGAAAAACTGTTTTTT
CDR3: CASSETREKLFF

size: -
V: TRBV7-8
D: -
J: TRBJ1-6
DNA: TGTGCCAGCAGCTCTTGGACACCCGAAAATTCACCCCTCCACTTT
CDR3: CASSSWTPENSPLHF

size: -
V: TRBV10-3
D: TRBD2
J: TRBJ2-5
DNA: TGTGCCATCAGTGAGTCGGTAGCGGGGGGGCGGAGAGAGACCCAGTACTTC
CDR3: CAISESVAGGRRETQYF

size: -
V: TRBV20-1
D: -
J: TRBJ1-2
DNA: TGCAGTGCTAGTCTTCAGTTCTTAGGGGACTATGGCTACACCTTC
CDR3: CSASLQFLGDYGYTF

size: -
V: TRBV5-6
D: -
J: TRBJ1-2
DNA: TGTGCCAGCAGCTTGAGTGACTCCTATGGCTACACCTTC
CDR3: CASSLSDSYGYTF

size: -
V: TRBV30
D: -
J: TRBJ2-5
DNA: TGTGCCTGGAGTGTACAGAAGAGAAAGACCCAGTACTTC
CDR3: CAWSVQKRKTQYF

size: once
V: TRBV24-1
D: -
J: TRBJ1-1
DNA: TGTGCCACCATAAAAGCTGATTCCTTCACTGAAGCTTTCTTT
CDR3: CATIKADSFTEAFF

size: -
V: TRBV2
D: TRBD1
J: TRBJ2-7
DNA: TGTGCCAGCAGGAAGGACAGGGATTTCGAGCAGTACTTC
CDR3: CASRKDRDFEQYF

size: -
V: TRBV2
D: TRBD1
J: TRBJ1-4
DNA: TGTGCCAGCAGCGCCGACAGGGCCCCGAATGAAAAACTGTTTTTT
CDR3: CASSADRAPNEKLFF

size: -
V: TRBV15
D: -
J: TRBJ1-2
DNA: TGTGCCACCAGCATAGGCAGGGGCTTCTATGGCTACACCTTC
CDR3: CATSIGRGFYGYTF

size: -
V: TRBV9
D: TRBD2
J: TRBJ2-1
DNA: TGTGCCAGCAGCACCGGACTAGCGGGTAATGAGCAGTTCTTC
CDR3: CASSTGLAGNEQFF

size: -
V: TRBV6-2/TRBV6-3
D: -
J: TRBJ1-5
DNA: TGTGCCAGCAGTTCCGGACAGCTTAATAGCAATCAGCCCCAGCATTTT
CDR3: CASSSGQLNSNQPQHF

size: -
V: TRBV5-4
D: TRBD1
J: TRBJ2-3
DNA: TGTGCCAGCAGCTTTCCAAACCGGGACAGAGATACGCAGTATTTT
CDR3: CASSFPNRDRDTQYF

size: -
V: TRBV3-1/TRBV3-2
D: TRBD2
J: TRBJ2-7
DNA: TGTGCCAGCAGCCAAGTTATCGGGGGACTAGCGGGGGCCCTTTACGAGCAGTACTTC
CDR3: CASSQVIGGLAGALYEQYF

size: -
V: TRBV7-2
D: -
J: TRBJ2-3
DNA: TGTGCCAGCAGCTGGCGCGGTCCGGCGACAGATACGCAGTATTTT
CDR3: CASSWRGPATDTQYF

size: once
V: TRBV4-2
D: -
J: TRBJ2-1
DNA: TGTGCCAGCAGCCCAGCGGGCCACCGAGGGGCCAATGAGCAGTTCTTC
CDR3: CASSPAGHRGANEQFF

size: -
V: TRBV30
D: -
J: TRBJ1-1
DNA: TGTGCCTGGAGTAGGGGGACCACTGAAGCTTTCTTT
CDR3: CAWSRGTTEAFF

size: -
V: TRBV7-8
D: TRBD2
J: TRBJ2-2
DNA: TGTGCCAGCAGCTCGAGACTAGCGGGATCCACCGGGGAGCTGTTTTTT
CDR3: CASSSRLAGSTGELFF

size: -
V: TRBV28
D: TRBD1
J: TRBJ1-1
DNA: TGTGCCAGCAGCCTACAGGGGTTCGACACTGAAGCTTTCTTT
CDR3: CASSLQGFDTEAFF

size: -
V: TRBV18
D: TRBD2
J: TRBJ2-1
DNA: TGTGCCAGCTCACCCCCCCTAGCGGGAGGGGGGGAGCAGTTCTTC
CDR3: CASSPPLAGGGEQFF

size: -
V: TRBV19
D: -
J: TRBJ2-7
DNA: TGTGCCAGTAGTATAACTAGAACCCCCTACGAGCAGTACTTC
CDR3: CASSITRTPYEQYF

size: -
V: TRBV30
D: -
J: TRBJ1-2
DNA: TGTGCCTGGAGTGTTCCTTGGGCAGGGTTCGCCAACTATGGCTACACCTTC
CDR3: CAWSVPWAGFANYGYTF

size: -
V: TRBV9
D: -
J: TRBJ2-2
DNA: TGTGCCAGCGCGCAACTGAACACCGGGGAGCTGTTTTTT
CDR3: CASAQLNTGELFF

size: -
V: TRBV11-1
D: TRBD2
J: TRBJ2-1
DNA: TGTGCCAGCAGCTTTCGGGGGGACAATGAGCAGTTCTTC
CDR3: CASSFRGDNEQFF

size: -
V: TRBV11-3
D: TRBD1
J: TRBJ2-1
DNA: TGTGCCAGCAGCTCCGGGACAGATTCCTACAATGAGCAGTTCTTC
CDR3: CASSSGTDSYNEQFF

size: -
V: TRBV6-2/TRBV6-3
D: TRBD1
J: TRBJ2-7
DNA: TGTGCCAGCAGTTACAGCAGGGGGCCCTACGAGCAGTACTTC
CDR3: CASSYSRGPYEQYF

size: -
V: TRBV7-2
D: TRBD1
J: TRBJ1-3
DNA: TGTGCCAGCAGCTTACAGGCAGGGGGTCAGGGGAACACCATATATTTT
CDR3: CASSLQAGGQGNTIYF

size: -
V: TRBV6-4
D: TRBD1
J: TRBJ2-7
DNA: TGTGCCAGCAGCGCAGACAGGGGCTCCGAGCAGTACTTC
CDR3: CASSADRGSEQYF

size: -
V: TRBV19
D: TRBD1
J: TRBJ2-1
DNA: TGTGCCAGCCGTAAGGTATGGGACAGGGGTCTGTACAATGAGCAGTTCTTC
CDR3: CASRKVWDRGLYNEQFF

size: few
V: TRBV2
D: -
J: TRBJ2-7
DNA: TGTGCCAGCAGTGTTACTGACAAATCCTACGAGCAGTACTTC
CDR3: CASSVTDKSYEQYF